The clone carrying this T cell receptor beta chain was counted at least ten times. Its antigen is not known. TCR beta CDR3 region amplification was performed from RNA transcripts. The TCR CDR3 was amplified in a first-round RT-PCR using the HTBI primer set. TCRdb re-derived calls from the multiplex PCR reads in MiXCR, one entry per CDR3 protein. The table includes about 330,000 distinct CDR3 sequences, approximately 14% detected once. 10 ml of fresh peripheral blood supplied the PBMCs. With 4 bases removed from V and 0 bases from J, the gap between germline ends came to 7 bases. Germline V gene sequence: CDR1 ENHRY, CDR2 SYGVKD. This CDR3 spans 13 amino acids. The entry originates in a study of T cells in Graves' hyperthyroidism and ophthalmopathy. Study-wide results and caveats: In blood, most of the thyroid clonotypes expanded above 0.001 were also present.

Specimen: blood. This chain uses TRBV10-3 with TRBJ2-7; D is ambiguous. The sequence derives from a woman aged 40 to 50 with Graves' ophthalmopathy. DNA of the CDR3: TGTGCCATCAGTGTCGAGAGCTCCTACGAGCAGTACTTC. This translates into CAISVESSYEQYF.